A single sample is the source of the 3 T cell receptor beta chains below, sequenced in a study of CD8+ T cells in alopecia areata. The treatment was: oral pan-JAK inhibitor, 5-10 mg twice daily. RNA was isolated and reverse transcribed to cDNA, the sequencing template. TCRdb's table, derived via immunoSEQ multiplex PCR, lists solely in-frame clones and lacks some. The table records 200,000 or so clones, more than 30% of them present only once. This specimen was CD4+ T cells sorted from blood, taken at approximately week 31, from a patient treated with tofacitinib. These receptors all come from a human donor with alopecia areata.

This rearrangement joins TRBV5-1 to TRBJ2-5; 9 bases line up with TRBD1. The germline V gene has CDR1 SGHRS and CDR2 YFSETQ. The CDR3 sequence is 14 residues long. V lost 4 bases, J lost 5 bases, and 6 bases stayed unmatched. This chain's CDR3 is CASSTGGNAETQYF. CDR3 nucleotides: TGCGCCAGCAGCACAGGGGGCAATGCGGAGACCCAGTACTTC.

This clone has only a few counts. J is TRBJ1-6 and V is TRBV7-9, with D possibly being TRBD1 (6 bases). The CDR3 runs to 16 residues. V gave up 4 bases and J gave up 6 bases, with 16 bases separating them. Looked up from germline, CDR1 is SEHNR and CDR2 is FQNEAQ (reference sequence). CDR3 coding DNA: TGTGCCAGCAGCTCACCCCCGGGACACATTAATTCACCCCTCCACTTT. Translated, it gives CASSSPPGHINSPLHF. Full variable domain (missing parts from reference TRBV7-9 and TRBJ1-6): DTGVSQNPRHKITKRGQNVTFRCDPISEHNRLYWYRQTLGQGPEFLTYFQNEAQLEKSRLLSDRFSAERPKGSFSTLEIQRTEQGDSAMYLCASSSPPGHINSPLHFGNGTRLTVT.

This sequence joins TRBV6-5 and TRBJ2-7, with D possibly TRBD2 on 5 matching bases. Germline values: CDR1 MNHEY, CDR2 SVGAGI. Trimming cost V 5 bases and J 1 base, with 12 bases left between them. The CDR3 is 14 amino acids. CDR3 nucleotide sequence: TGTGCCAGCAGTAGGACGGGAACATCCTACGAGCAGTACTTC. The encoded protein is CASSRTGTSYEQYF.